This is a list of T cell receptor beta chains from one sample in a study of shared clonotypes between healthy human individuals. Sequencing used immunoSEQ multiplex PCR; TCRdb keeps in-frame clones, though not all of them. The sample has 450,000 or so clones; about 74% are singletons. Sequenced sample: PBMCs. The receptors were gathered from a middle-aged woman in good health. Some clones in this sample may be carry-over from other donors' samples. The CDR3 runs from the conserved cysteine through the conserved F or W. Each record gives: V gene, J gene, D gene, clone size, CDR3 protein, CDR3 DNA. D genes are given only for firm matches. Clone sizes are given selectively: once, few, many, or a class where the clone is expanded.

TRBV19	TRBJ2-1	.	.	CASKRDSSYNEQFF	TGTGCCAGTAAACGGGATAGCTCCTACAATGAGCAGTTCTTC
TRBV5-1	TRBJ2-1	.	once	CASSLGQGPYNEQFF	TGCGCCAGCTCCCTGGGGCAGGGGCCCTACAATGAGCAGTTCTTC
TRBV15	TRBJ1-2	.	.	CATSFRLGWANYGYTF	TGTGCCACCAGCTTTCGCCTCGGATGGGCTAACTATGGCTACACCTTC
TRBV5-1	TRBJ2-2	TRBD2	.	CASSLGLANTGELFF	TGCGCCAGCAGCCTCGGACTAGCGAACACCGGGGAGCTGTTTTTT
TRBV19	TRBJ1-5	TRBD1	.	CASRVGGRPDQPQHF	TGTGCCAGTAGAGTAGGGGGCCGTCCCGATCAGCCCCAGCATTTT
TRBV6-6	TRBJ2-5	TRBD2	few	CASSKSGSQETQYF	TGTGCCAGCAGTAAAAGCGGGAGCCAAGAGACCCAGTACTTC
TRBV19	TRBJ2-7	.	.	CASSIEVLTSGHEQYF	TGTGCCAGTAGTATAGAGGTTCTGACAAGCGGCCACGAGCAGTACTTC
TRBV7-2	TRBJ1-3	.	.	CASSSPTNTIYF	TGTGCCAGCAGCTCACCCACGAACACCATATATTTT
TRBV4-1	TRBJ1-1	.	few	CATRGLLRNTEAFF	TGCGCCACGCGAGGACTGCTCCGAAACACTGAAGCTTTCTTT
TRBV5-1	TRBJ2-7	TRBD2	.	CASSYGTSGDEQYF	TGCGCCAGCAGCTACGGGACTAGCGGAGACGAGCAGTACTTC
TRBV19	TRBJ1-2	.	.	CASSQATGVLNYGYTF	TGTGCCAGTAGTCAGGCGACAGGCGTACTCAACTATGGCTACACCTTC
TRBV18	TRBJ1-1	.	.	CASSPWGEMNTEAFF	TGTGCCAGCTCACCATGGGGGGAGATGAACACTGAAGCTTTCTTT
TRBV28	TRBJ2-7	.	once	CASRSYPGEQYF	TGTGCCAGCAGGTCGTACCCCGGGGAGCAGTACTTC
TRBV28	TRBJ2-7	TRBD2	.	CASSPGGEGLGSYEQYF	TGTGCCAGCAGTCCAGGAGGGGAGGGGTTAGGCTCCTACGAGCAGTACTTC
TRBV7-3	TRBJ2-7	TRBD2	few	CASSLTTSGRTSPYEQYF	TGTGCCAGCAGCTTAACGACTAGCGGGAGGACCAGCCCCTACGAGCAGTACTTC
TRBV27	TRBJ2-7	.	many	CASSPRDREASGRSYEQYF	TGTGCCAGCAGTCCCCGGGACAGGGAGGCTAGCGGGAGAAGTTACGAGCAGTACTTC
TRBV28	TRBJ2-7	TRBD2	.	CASFPQRGNSYEQYF	TGTGCCAGCTTCCCCCAGCGGGGAAACTCCTACGAGCAGTACTTC
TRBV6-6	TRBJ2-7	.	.	CASSTTGESSYEQYF	TGTGCCAGCAGTACCACCGGGGAGAGCTCCTACGAGCAGTACTTC
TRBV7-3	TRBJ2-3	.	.	CASSPSVAADTQYF	TGTGCCAGCAGCCCTAGCGTAGCAGCCGATACGCAGTATTTT
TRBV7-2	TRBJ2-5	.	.	CASSLTAGHQETQYF	TGTGCCAGCAGCTTAACGGCAGGGCACCAAGAGACCCAGTACTTC
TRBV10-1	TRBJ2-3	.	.	CASGEGGAEVGDTDTQYF	TGCGCCAGCGGTGAGGGGGGAGCGGAGGTCGGGGACACAGATACGCAGTACTTT
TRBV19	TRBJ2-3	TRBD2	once	CASSIGGTTGTDTQYF	TGTGCCAGTAGTATAGGGGGGACTACTGGCACAGATACGCAGTATTTT
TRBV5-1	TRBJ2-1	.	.	CASSFGVSSYNEQFF	TGCGCCAGCAGCTTCGGGGTAAGCTCCTACAATGAGCAGTTCTTC
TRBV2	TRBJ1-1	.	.	CASSVGGRTEAFF	TGTGCCAGCAGTGTGGGGGGGCGGACTGAAGCTTTCTTT
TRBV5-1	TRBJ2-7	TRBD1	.	CASSLGQGAREQYF	TGCGCCAGCAGCTTGGGACAGGGAGCGCGGGAGCAGTACTTC
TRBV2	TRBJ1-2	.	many	CASSEAALGYTF	TGTGCCAGCAGTGAAGCGGCTTTGGGCTACACCTTC
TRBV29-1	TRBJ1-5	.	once	CSVTGGSSQPQHF	TGCAGCGTAACGGGCGGGTCAAGCCAGCCCCAGCATTTT
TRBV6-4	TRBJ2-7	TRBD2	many	CASSDALDGRNEQYF	TGTGCCAGCAGTGATGCCCTAGACGGGAGGAACGAGCAGTACTTC
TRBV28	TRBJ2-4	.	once	CAIGDRSSDIQYF	TGTGCCATAGGGGACCGATCTTCGGACATTCAGTACTTC
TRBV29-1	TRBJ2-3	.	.	CSVEWVASTDTQYF	TGCAGCGTTGAGTGGGTAGCATCCACAGATACGCAGTATTTT
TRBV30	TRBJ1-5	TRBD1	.	CAWSIGGVQPQHF	TGTGCCTGGAGTATAGGGGGCGTTCAGCCCCAGCATTTT
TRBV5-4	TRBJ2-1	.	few	CASSFGGIKANEQFF	TGTGCCAGCAGCTTTGGCGGGATCAAGGCCAATGAGCAGTTCTTC
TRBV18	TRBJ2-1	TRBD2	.	CASSPLGAGVSYNEQFF	TGTGCCAGCTCACCTCTAGGAGCGGGAGTCTCCTACAATGAGCAGTTCTTC
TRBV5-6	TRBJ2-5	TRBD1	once	CASSLGRGRQETQYF	TGTGCCAGCAGCTTGGGTAGGGGGCGCCAAGAGACCCAGTACTTC
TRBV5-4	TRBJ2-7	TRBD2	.	CASSLVLAGGREQYF	TGTGCCAGCAGCTTGGTACTAGCGGGAGGTCGCGAGCAGTACTTC
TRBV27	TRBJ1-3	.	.	CASSPLGSGNTIYF	TGTGCCAGCAGTCCGTTGGGCTCTGGAAACACCATATATTTT
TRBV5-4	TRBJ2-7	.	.	CASSPTWQGTYEQYF	TGTGCCAGCAGCCCAACCTGGCAGGGAACCTACGAGCAGTACTTC